Following are 29 T cell receptor beta chains from one sample sequenced in a study of spatial heterogeneity in lung cancer. Study-level points and caveats: Within tumors, counts of expanded alpha and beta TCRs tracked tumor mutation counts.

TCRdb redid the calling of the 5' RACE reads with MiXCR, one entry per CDR3 protein. The sample includes about 30,000 distinct CDR3 sequences, under 8.5% seen only once; the top ten take approximately 25%. The antigens of these receptors remain unknown. Time point defined: sample taken at primary tumor resection. The sequences come from lung tumor tissue, collected at surgery. The receptor source for this set is a male donor with early-stage non-small cell lung cancer.

This clonotype was counted at least ten times. V usage is TRBV4-2 and J usage is TRBJ2-3; 8 nucleotides align to TRBD1. V was clipped by 2 bases and J by 1 base; unmatched bases: 5. Germline CDR1 is LGHNA and CDR2 is YNFKEQ. The CDR3 has 16 amino acids. CDR3 sequence reads: CASSQRPGQGTDTQYF. CDR3 DNA sequence: TGTGCCAGCAGCCAAAGACCGGGACAGGGCACAGATACGCAGTATTTT.

This clonotype was recorded a few times. CDR3: CASSYADEQYF. CDR3 nucleotide sequence: TGTGCCAGCAGTTACGCCGACGAGCAGTACTTC. The chain couples TRBV6-2 or TRBV6-3 to TRBJ2-7; D remains ambiguous. Germline V lookup: CDR1 MNHEY, CDR2 SVGEGT. V gave up 2 bases and J gave up 5 bases, with 4 bases separating them. This CDR3 has 11 residues.

This clonotype has ten or more counts. The rearrangement links TRBV29-1 to TRBJ2-7, with a tentative D call TRBD1 (5 bases). The V and J ends lost 1 base and 3 bases respectively, with 7 bases between them. The length of the CDR3 is 12 residues. CDR1 SQVTM and CDR2 ANQGSEA come from the germline V gene. CDR3 in amino acids: CSVEGRDYEQYF. CDR3 bases: TGCAGCGTTGAAGGCAGGGACTACGAGCAGTACTTC.

This clonotype showed up just a few times. The V call is TRBV15, the J call TRBJ2-3; 11 nucleotides agree with TRBD2. With 1 base clipped from V and 2 bases from J, the junction kept 2 bases outside the gene matches. This CDR3 is 16 amino acids long. Looked up from germline, CDR1 is LNHNV and CDR2 is YYDKDF (reference sequence). The CDR3 sequence is CATSRVLAGDTDTQYF. The DNA of the CDR3 is TGTGCCACCAGCAGAGTACTAGCGGGGGACACAGATACGCAGTATTTT.

The sample holds many counts of this clonotype. The V gene is TRBV6-1, the J gene TRBJ1-2; D is uncertain. This CDR3 is 15 amino acids long. The V gene's germline CDR1 is MNHNS and CDR2 SASEGT. The ends were cut back, 0 bases at V and 2 bases at J, with 10 bases in the middle. Written as DNA, the CDR3 is TGTGCCAGCAGTGAAGCGGGGTTCGCAAACTATGGCTACACCTTC. The encoded protein is CASSEAGFANYGYTF.

This clonotype was seen at least ten times. The rearrangement links TRBV29-1 to TRBJ1-2; D uncertain. The CDR3 contains 11 residues. Trimming took off 4 bases at V and 6 bases at J, with 9 bases between the two ends. Germline V gene data show CDR1 as SQVTM and CDR2 as ANQGSEA. CDR3 DNA: TGCAGCGTTGCAGGATTGCATGGCTACACCTTC. Translation gives CSVAGLHGYTF.

Many counts were recorded for this clonotype. This chain connects TRBV5-8 to TRBJ2-6; D unclear. There are 16 residues in the CDR3. The V and J ends lost 0 bases and 0 bases respectively, with 7 bases between them. Germline values: CDR1 SGHTS, CDR2 YDEGEE. CDR3 loop: CASSLGGPSGANVLTF. CDR3 nucleotides: TGTGCCAGCAGCTTGGGAGGACCCTCTGGGGCCAACGTCCTGACTTTC.

This clonotype occurred many times. The V gene is TRBV29-1, the J gene TRBJ2-2, with a weak D call TRBD1 (6 bases). In germline, CDR1 is SQVTM, CDR2 ANQGSEA. Trimming shortened V by 7 bases and J by 7 bases, and 22 bases separated the two germline ends. This CDR3 has 15 amino acids. The CDR3 DNA follows: TGCAGCGCTAGCAGGGGTTTGGTCCGTGGCGGGGAGCTGTTTTTT. Its translation is CSASRGLVRGGELFF.

This clonotype was counted between two and nine times. This rearrangement joins TRBV4-1 to TRBJ2-7; D ambiguous. V was clipped by 1 base and J by 3 bases, with 13 bases between them. The CDR3 is made up of 15 amino acids. Germline CDR1 reads MGHRA; CDR2 reads YSYEKL. The CDR3: CASSQVGQSYYEQYF. In nucleotides, the CDR3 is TGCGCCAGCAGCCAAGTTGGGCAGAGCTACTACGAGCAGTACTTC.

This clonotype is hyperexpanded. The chain joins TRBV12-3 or TRBV12-4 to TRBJ2-1; 10 bases match TRBD2. The CDR3 is 13 amino acids. The trim removed 3 bases at V and 8 bases at J, leaving 1 base unmatched. The DNA for the CDR3 is TGTGCCAGCAGTTTGGGGACTAGCGATGAGCAGTTCTTC. Its translation is CASSLGTSDEQFF.

This clonotype was detected many times. The chain is built from TRBV10-1 and TRBJ1-1; no definite D call. V lost 2 bases to trimming and J lost 2 bases, with 6 bases between them. The germline V gene has CDR1 WNHNN and CDR2 SYGVQD (reference sequence). The CDR3 covers 13 residues. The CDR3 coding sequence is TGCGCCAGCAGTGAGGGCACCAACACTGAAGCTTTCTTT. Translation gives CASSEGTNTEAFF.

This chain connects TRBV7-9 to TRBJ1-1; no clear D. V was pared by 0 bases and J by 0 bases, with 2 bases between. Germline V gives CDR1 SEHNR, CDR2 FQNEAQ (reference sequence). CDR3 length equals 13 residues. The CDR3 nucleotides read TGTGCCAGCAGCTTAGCGATGAACACTGAAGCTTTCTTT. Translating it yields CASSLAMNTEAFF.

This chain connects TRBV12-3 or TRBV12-4 to TRBJ2-7; 10 bases map to TRBD2. V lost 6 bases and J lost 7; bases outside the gene matches: 9. CDR3 size: 14 residues. DNA of the CDR3: TGTGCCAGCAGGAATTTCGGGACTAGCGATGAGCAGTACTTC. Amino acids: CASRNFGTSDEQYF.

This clonotype occurred a few times. As DNA, the CDR3 is TGCGCCAGCACCCAGCGGGGGTTGAGCACCGGGGAGCTGTTTTTT. It encodes CASTQRGLSTGELFF. V and J are TRBV10-2 and TRBJ2-2; the match to TRBD2 covers 8 bases. The V gene's germline CDR1 is WSHSY and CDR2 SAAADI. The CDR3 runs 15 residues. Trimming at V came to 7 bases and at J to 4 bases, leaving 8 bases not matched to a gene.

Only a few counts were recorded for this clonotype. J is TRBJ1-5 and V is TRBV20-1, with D tentatively TRBD1 (6 bases). CDR3 length: 13 amino acids. Looked up from germline, CDR1 is DFQATT and CDR2 is SNEGSKA (reference sequence). The V gene lost 3 bases and the J gene lost 5 bases, with 11 bases spanning the gap. CDR3 DNA sequence: TGCAGTGCTAGGGGTGAGGGGGATCAGCCCCAGCATTTT. Residues: CSARGEGDQPQHF.

This clonotype was seen at least ten times. This chain uses TRBV2 with TRBJ2-7; 10 bases are shared with TRBD1. Germline V CDR1 and CDR2: SNHLY, FYNNEI. The trim removed 7 bases at V and 3 bases at J, leaving 6 bases unmatched. The CDR3 is made up of 14 amino acids. The CDR3 sequence is CASIPGQGNYEQYF. The CDR3 DNA reads as TGTGCCAGCATTCCGGGACAGGGGAACTACGAGCAGTACTTC. Full variable domain (remainder filled in from reference TRBV2 and TRBJ2-7): EPEVTQTPSHQVTQMGQEVILRCVPISNHLYFYWYRQILGQKVEFLVSFYNNEISEKSEIFDDQFSVERPDGSNFTLKIRSTKLEDSAMYFCASIPGQGNYEQYFGPGTRLTVT.

This clonotype is judged large. The chain links TRBV6-6 to TRBJ2-2, with D maybe TRBD1 (7 bases). The CDR3 sequence is 13 residues long. V lost 7 bases, J lost 4 bases, and 10 bases lay in between. Per germline, CDR1 MNHNY and CDR2 SVGAGI (reference sequence). The CDR3 nucleotides are TGTGCCAGCATTCAGGGGGGCACCGGGGAGCTGTTTTTT. It encodes CASIQGGTGELFF.

There are many counts of this clonotype. The chain links TRBV6-5 to TRBJ1-2; D is perhaps TRBD1 (6 bases). The length of the CDR3 is 15 residues. Germline V gene lookup returns CDR1 MNHEY and CDR2 SVGAGI. V gave up 5 bases and J gave up 5 bases, with 18 bases separating them. CDR3 region: CASSRDAGAGYGYTF. As DNA, the CDR3 is TGTGCCAGCAGTCGAGACGCAGGGGCGGGGTATGGCTACACCTTC.

This clonotype occurred many times. The chain's CDR3 is CARKGGTDEQYF. CDR3 nucleotide sequence: TGTGCCAGAAAAGGGGGGACGGACGAGCAGTACTTC. This chain joins TRBV6-5 and TRBJ2-7; D might be TRBD1 or TRBD2, each matching 6 bases. The CDR3 loop spans 12 amino acids. V lost 9 bases to trimming and J lost 5 bases, with 14 bases between them. Germline V gene data show CDR1 as MNHEY and CDR2 as SVGAGI.

This clonotype was seen ten or more times. This chain's CDR3 is CASSYSGPLYEQYF. CDR3 in DNA: TGTGCCAGCAGTTACTCGGGACCTCTCTACGAGCAGTACTTC. This chain connects TRBV6-2 or TRBV6-3 to TRBJ2-7, with D possibly being TRBD1 or TRBD2 (5 bases each). Germline CDR1 MNHEY, CDR2 SVGEGT. The CDR3 runs 14 residues. Trimming took off 0 bases at V and 3 bases at J, with 9 bases between the two ends.

This clonotype was found a few times. The V gene is TRBV20-1, the J gene TRBJ2-1; TRBD1 agrees at 9 bases. After removal of 3 bases from V and 2 bases from J, the junction contained 5 bases not matched to a gene. This CDR3 has 15 residues. Germline CDR1 and CDR2: DFQATT and SNEGSKA (reference sequence). The CDR3 DNA sequence: TGCAGTGCTAGGATGCGGGACAGGGCCTACAATGAGCAGTTCTTC. Its protein is CSARMRDRAYNEQFF.

In this sample, this clonotype turned up many times. The chain has TRBV10-3 and TRBJ2-5; D gene uncertain. The germline gives CDR1 ENHRY, CDR2 SYGVKD. The CDR3 sequence is 15 residues long. V lost 0 bases and J 1 base, leaving 9 bases between the germline ends. CDR3 protein: CAISESYYAQETQYF. In DNA form, the CDR3 reads TGTGCCATCAGTGAGTCGTATTACGCCCAAGAGACCCAGTACTTC.

This chain links TRBV27 with TRBJ1-1; D is ambiguous. CDR3 length: 13 amino acids. V lost 8 bases, J lost 1 base, and 11 bases lay in between. Germline V gene lookup returns CDR1 MNHEY and CDR2 SMNVEV (reference sequence). The CDR3 region has the DNA TGTGCCAGCGGAAGGGCGCCGAACACTGAAGCTTTCTTT. Translation: CASGRAPNTEAFF.

The rearrangement joins TRBV2 to TRBJ1-5; 9 positions agree with TRBD1. Germline CDR1 and CDR2: SNHLY and FYNNEI. V was clipped by 5 bases and J by 0 bases; unmatched bases: 8. This CDR3 has 17 residues. The CDR3 DNA follows: TGTGCCAGCAGTAGACCAACAGGGGGCTATAGCAATCAGCCCCAGCATTTT. Translation: CASSRPTGGYSNQPQHF.

The V gene is TRBV27, the J gene TRBJ2-5; D remains unclear. Germline V CDR1 and CDR2: MNHEY, SMNVEV (reference sequence). CDR3 length: 14 residues. V was shortened by 10 bases and J by 5 bases, with 20 bases between the two germline ends. CDR3: CATPGPVPSETQYF. CDR3 nucleotides: TGTGCCACTCCGGGCCCAGTGCCCTCGGAGACCCAGTACTTC.

This clonotype was seen repeatedly, ten times or more. The rearrangement uses TRBV7-9 and TRBJ1-1; TRBD1 might be the D (5 bases). The CDR3 runs to 13 residues. Germline lookup yields CDR1 SEHNR and CDR2 FQNEAQ (reference sequence). The V and J ends lost 4 bases and 5 bases respectively, with 11 bases between them. CDR3 coding DNA: TGTGCCAGCAGCTCGGCCCCAGGGACTGAAGCTTTCTTT. This translates into CASSSAPGTEAFF.

This clonotype has ten or more counts. J is TRBJ2-1 and V is TRBV18; a weak D match, TRBD1 (6 bases). The germline V gene has CDR1 KGHSH and CDR2 LQKENI. There are 13 residues in the CDR3. Trimming cost V 5 bases and J 7 bases, with 12 bases left between them. The CDR3, as DNA: TGTGCCAGCTCAGTCAAACAGGGAAATGAGCAGTTCTTC. This codes for CASSVKQGNEQFF.

Ten or more counts support this clonotype. The rearrangement links TRBV6-6 to TRBJ2-7; the D is unclear. CDR3 length equals 13 residues. Trimming cost V 4 bases and J 3 bases, with 10 bases left between them. From germline, CDR1 is MNHNY and CDR2 SVGAGI (reference sequence). CDR3 region: CASSSTWDYEQYF. In DNA, the CDR3 is TGTGCCAGCAGTTCGACATGGGACTACGAGCAGTACTTC.

The chain recombines TRBV6-2 or TRBV6-3 with TRBJ2-2; 9 positions agree with TRBD1. CDR1 MNHEY and CDR2 SVGEGT come from the germline V gene. Trimming at V came to 4 bases and at J to 4 bases, leaving 4 bases not matched to a gene. The CDR3 runs to 15 residues. The CDR3 loop reads CASSSQGAGTGELFF. CDR3 sequence (DNA): TGTGCCAGCAGTTCACAGGGGGCGGGCACCGGGGAGCTGTTTTTT.